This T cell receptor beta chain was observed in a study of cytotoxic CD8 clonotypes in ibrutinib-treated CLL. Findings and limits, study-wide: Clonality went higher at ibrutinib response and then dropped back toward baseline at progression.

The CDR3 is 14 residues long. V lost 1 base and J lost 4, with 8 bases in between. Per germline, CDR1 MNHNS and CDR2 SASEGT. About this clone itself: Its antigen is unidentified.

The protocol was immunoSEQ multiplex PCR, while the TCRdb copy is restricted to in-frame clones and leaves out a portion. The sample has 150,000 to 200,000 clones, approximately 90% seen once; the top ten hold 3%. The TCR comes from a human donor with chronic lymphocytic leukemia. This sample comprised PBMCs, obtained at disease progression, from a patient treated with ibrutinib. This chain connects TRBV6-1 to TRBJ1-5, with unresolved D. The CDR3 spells CASSEEFINQPQHF. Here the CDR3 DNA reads TGTGCCAGCAGTGAAGAGTTCATAAATCAGCCCCAGCATTTT.